This TCR beta chain was observed in a study of T cell responses to AZD1222 COVID-19 vaccine. Sequencing used immunoSEQ multiplex PCR; TCRdb keeps in-frame clones, though not all of them. This sample carries around 62,000 clones, approximately 90% of them seen once, and the ten largest clones take just under 5%. This CDR3 region has 15 residues. V shed 3 bases and J shed 0 bases, with 9 bases lying between them. Germline CDR1 SGHTA, CDR2 FQGNSA. The material sequenced was peripheral blood, taken on day 0 of AZD1222 vaccination. The TCR originated in an adult in good health. The chain has TRBV7-2 and TRBJ2-4; D remains ambiguous. The CDR3 coding sequence is TGTGCCAGCAGCTTGGAAATTCTAGCCAAAAACATTCAGTACTTC. It is translated as CASSLEILAKNIQYF.